The source of this TCR beta chain is a study of tumor-infiltrating lymphocytes in primary liver carcinoma. About this clonotype: Antigen specificity is unknown. Its ends do not fully match the called genes, so a read error is possible.

CDR3 length: 14 residues. Germline CDR1 ENHRY, CDR2 SYGVKD. General study findings and limits: Appearing in all five tumor regions was true of only about 7.5-25% of top clones. Tumor-adjacent and tumor-blood pairs shared less of their repertoires than tumor region pairs shared.

TCR beta cDNA was prepared out of roughly 450 ng total RNA by means of a constant-region primer. The TCR beta library was amplified through three nested multiplex PCR rounds in a modified ARM-PCR procedure. It was with TRBV1-TRBV30 forward primers and a C-beta reverse primer that the first two PCR rounds were run, at around 10 cycles each. TCRdb processed the multiplex PCR reads anew with MiXCR; each CDR3 protein has one entry. The sample lists about 32,000 distinct CDR3 sequences; about 79% were seen once. Joint extraction of RNA and DNA used roughly 20-33 mg of bulk tissue that was unsorted. Donors underwent surgery for histopathologically diagnosed primary liver carcinoma. Patients were chronically HBV-infected and treatment-naive.

Sequenced sample: liver tumor tissue from sampling region 5. Sample subset: tumor region T5, tumor centre. The receptor comes from a man in his forties or fifties with primary liver carcinoma and hepatitis B virus infection. The chain is built from TRBV10-3 and TRBJ1-5; unclear D gene. CDR3 residues: CDISEYESDRPQHF. CDR3 sequence (DNA): TGTGACATCAGTGAGTATGAGAGCGATCGGCCCCAGCATTTT.